This T cell receptor (beta chain) was obtained from a study of cytomegalovirus exposure and HLA in healthy donors. Use of 60 Vbeta and 13 Jbeta primers characterized the PCR. Some clones are missing from TCRdb's copy, which holds only in-frame ones; the method was immunoSEQ multiplex PCR. The sample includes 130,000 or so clones, more than 75% of them seen just once. This CDR3 has 15 residues. Trimming removed 5 bases from V and 4 bases from J, with 14 bases in between. Germline V CDR1 and CDR2: MNHNY, SVGAGI (reference sequence). The sequence was obtained from a male donor in good health and CMV-seronegative. The specimen was PBMCs. J is TRBJ1-4 and V is TRBV6-6; possibly TRBD1 for D (5 bases). DNA of the CDR3: TGTGCCAGCAGTCCCCACGGGGGAGATAATGAAAAACTGTTTTTT. This codes for CASSPHGGDNEKLFF.